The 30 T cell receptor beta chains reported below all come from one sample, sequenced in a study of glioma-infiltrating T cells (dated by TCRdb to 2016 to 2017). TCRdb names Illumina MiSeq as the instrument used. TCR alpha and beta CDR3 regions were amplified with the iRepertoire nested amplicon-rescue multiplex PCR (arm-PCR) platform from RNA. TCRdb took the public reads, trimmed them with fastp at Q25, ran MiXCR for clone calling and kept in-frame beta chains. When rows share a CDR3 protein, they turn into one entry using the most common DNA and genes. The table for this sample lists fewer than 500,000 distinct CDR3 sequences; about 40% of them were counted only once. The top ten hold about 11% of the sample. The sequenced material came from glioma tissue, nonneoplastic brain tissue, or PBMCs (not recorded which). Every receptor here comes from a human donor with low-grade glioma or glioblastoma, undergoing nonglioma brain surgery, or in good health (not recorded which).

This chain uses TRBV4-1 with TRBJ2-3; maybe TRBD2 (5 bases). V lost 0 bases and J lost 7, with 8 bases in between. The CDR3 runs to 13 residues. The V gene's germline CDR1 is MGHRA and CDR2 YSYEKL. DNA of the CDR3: TGCGCCAGCAGCCAAGAACGAGGGCATACGCAGTATTTT. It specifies CASSQERGHTQYF.

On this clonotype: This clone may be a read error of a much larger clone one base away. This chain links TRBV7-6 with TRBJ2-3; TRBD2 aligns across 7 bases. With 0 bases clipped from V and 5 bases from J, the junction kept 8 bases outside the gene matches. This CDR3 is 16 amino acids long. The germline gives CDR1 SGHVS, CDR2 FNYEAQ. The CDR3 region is CASSLACAGEIDTQYF. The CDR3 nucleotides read TGTGCCAGCAGCTTAGCGTGTGCGGGAGAAATAGATACGCAGTATTTT.

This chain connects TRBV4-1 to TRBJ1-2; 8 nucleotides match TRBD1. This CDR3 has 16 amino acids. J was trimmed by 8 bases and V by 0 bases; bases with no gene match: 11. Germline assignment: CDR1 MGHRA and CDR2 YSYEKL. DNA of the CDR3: TGCGCCAGCAGCCAAGATTACGGACAGGGTGGAATAGGCTACACCTTC. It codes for CASSQDYGQGGIGYTF.

In DNA, the CDR3 is TGTGCCAGCACTGGGGCTCTAACTAATGAAAAACTGTTTTTT. This translates into CASTGALTNEKLFF. The J gene is TRBJ1-4, the V gene TRBV7-9; D is perhaps TRBD1 (5 bases). CDR1 is SEHNR, CDR2 FQNEAQ, per germline (reference sequence). V was cut by 7 bases and J by 1 base, with 10 bases left in between. CDR3 length: 14 residues.

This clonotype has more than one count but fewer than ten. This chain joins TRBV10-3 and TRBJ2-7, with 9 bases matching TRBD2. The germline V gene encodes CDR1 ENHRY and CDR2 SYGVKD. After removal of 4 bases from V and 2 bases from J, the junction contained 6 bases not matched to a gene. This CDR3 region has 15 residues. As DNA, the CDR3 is TGTGCCATCAGTGTGAGTAGCGGGAGCCCCTACGAGCAGTACTTC. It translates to CAISVSSGSPYEQYF.

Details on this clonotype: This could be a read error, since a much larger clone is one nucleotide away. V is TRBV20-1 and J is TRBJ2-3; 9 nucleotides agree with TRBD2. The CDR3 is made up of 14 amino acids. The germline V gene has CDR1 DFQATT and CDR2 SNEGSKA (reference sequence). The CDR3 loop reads CSASEASGTDMQYF. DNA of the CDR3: TGCAGTGCTTCGGAGGCTAGCGGGACGGATATGCAGTATTTT.

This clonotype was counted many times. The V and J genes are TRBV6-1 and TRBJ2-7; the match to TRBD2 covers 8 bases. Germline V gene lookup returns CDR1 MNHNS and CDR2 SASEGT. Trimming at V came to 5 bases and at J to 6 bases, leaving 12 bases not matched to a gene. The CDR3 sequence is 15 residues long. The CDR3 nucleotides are TGTGCCAGCAGTAGCCTAGCGGGTGGGGTCGGCGAGCAGTACTTC. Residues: CASSSLAGGVGEQYF.

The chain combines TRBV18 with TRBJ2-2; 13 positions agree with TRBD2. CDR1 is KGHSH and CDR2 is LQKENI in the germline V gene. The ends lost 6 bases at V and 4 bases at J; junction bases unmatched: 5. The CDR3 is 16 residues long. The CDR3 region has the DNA TGTGCCAGCTCCCGGACTAGCGGGGGCCTCACCGGGGAGCTGTTTTTT. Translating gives CASSRTSGGLTGELFF.

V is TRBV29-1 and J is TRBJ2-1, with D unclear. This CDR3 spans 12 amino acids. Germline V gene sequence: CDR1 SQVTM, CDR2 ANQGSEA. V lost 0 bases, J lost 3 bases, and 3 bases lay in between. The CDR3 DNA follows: TGCAGCGTTGAAGAAGACTACAATGAGCAGTTCTTC. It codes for CSVEEDYNEQFF.

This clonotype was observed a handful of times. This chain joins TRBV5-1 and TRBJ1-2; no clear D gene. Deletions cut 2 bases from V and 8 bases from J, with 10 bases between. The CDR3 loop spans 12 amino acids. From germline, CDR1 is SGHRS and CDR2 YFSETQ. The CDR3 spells CASSFDDEGYTF. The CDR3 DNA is TGCGCCAGCAGCTTCGATGACGAAGGCTACACCTTC.

CDR3 loop: CASSLSGAGSYNEQYF. CDR3 bases: TGTGCCAGCAGTTTATCTGGCGCAGGCTCCTACAATGAGCAGTACTTC. This sequence joins TRBV27 and TRBJ2-7; no firm D call. Germline V gives CDR1 MNHEY, CDR2 SMNVEV (reference sequence). CDR3 length: 16 residues. The V gene lost 0 bases and the J gene lost 7 bases, with 19 bases spanning the gap.

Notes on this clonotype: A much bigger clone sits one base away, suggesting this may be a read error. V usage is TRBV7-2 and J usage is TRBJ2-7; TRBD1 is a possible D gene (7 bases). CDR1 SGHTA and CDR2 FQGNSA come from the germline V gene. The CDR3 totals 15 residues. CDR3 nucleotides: TGTGTCAGCAGGTCGCAGGGGGGCCCAGTCTACGAGCAGTACTTC. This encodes CVSRSQGGPVYEQYF.

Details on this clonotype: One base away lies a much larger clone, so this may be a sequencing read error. In nucleotides, the CDR3 is TGTGCCAGCACACGACGGGACACTGAAGCTTTCTTT. Translating it yields CASTRRDTEAFF. The V gene is TRBV6-5, the J gene TRBJ1-1; D uncertain. The CDR3 runs to 12 residues. V lost 7 bases and J 3 bases, leaving 9 bases between the germline ends. The V gene's germline CDR1 is MNHEY and CDR2 SVGAGI.

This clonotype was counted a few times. CDR3 amino acids: CSSREQETQYF. The DNA of the CDR3 is TGCAGTTCCCGAGAGCAAGAGACCCAGTACTTC. The chain links TRBV20-1 to TRBJ2-5; D remains unclear. V dropped 8 bases and J dropped 2 bases, with 9 bases sitting between them. CDR1 DFQATT and CDR2 SNEGSKA come from the germline V gene (reference sequence). The CDR3 sequence is 11 residues long.

The DNA of the CDR3 is TGCAGTGGTAGGGACACCCTCCGGGGCCCCTATGGCTACACCTTC. Translating gives CSGRDTLRGPYGYTF. The chain is built from TRBV20-1 and TRBJ1-2; TRBD1 might be the D (6 bases). CDR1 and CDR2 (germline): DFQATT, SNEGSKA (reference sequence). The germline V and J ends were trimmed by 7 bases and 4 bases, with 22 bases remaining between them. The CDR3 has 15 residues.

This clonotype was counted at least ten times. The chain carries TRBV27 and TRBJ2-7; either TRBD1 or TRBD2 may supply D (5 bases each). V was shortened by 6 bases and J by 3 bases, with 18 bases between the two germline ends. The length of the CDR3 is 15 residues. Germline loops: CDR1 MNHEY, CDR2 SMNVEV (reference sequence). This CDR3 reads CASRGGGHGDYEQYF. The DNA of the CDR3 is TGTGCCAGCAGAGGTGGGGGTCATGGGGACTACGAGCAGTACTTC.

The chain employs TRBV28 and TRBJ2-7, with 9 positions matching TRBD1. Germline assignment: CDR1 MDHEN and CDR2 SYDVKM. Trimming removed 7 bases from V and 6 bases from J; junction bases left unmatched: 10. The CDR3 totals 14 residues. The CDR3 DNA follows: TGTGCCAGCAATGACCCGGGACAGGGTTCCGAGCAGTACTTC. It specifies CASNDPGQGSEQYF.

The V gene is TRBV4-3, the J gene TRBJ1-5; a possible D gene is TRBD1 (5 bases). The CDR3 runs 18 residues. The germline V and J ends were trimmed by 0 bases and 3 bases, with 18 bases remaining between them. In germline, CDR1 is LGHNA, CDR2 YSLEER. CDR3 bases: TGCGCCAGCAGCCAAGATCCTGGGGCCGGGGCCCACAATCAGCCCCAGCATTTT. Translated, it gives CASSQDPGAGAHNQPQHF.

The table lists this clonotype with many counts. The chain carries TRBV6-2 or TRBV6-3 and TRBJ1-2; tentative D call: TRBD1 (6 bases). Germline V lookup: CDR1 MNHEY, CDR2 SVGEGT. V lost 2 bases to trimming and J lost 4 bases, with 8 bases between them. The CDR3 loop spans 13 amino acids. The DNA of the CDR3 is TGTGCCAGCAGTTACCGGGGGCCCTATGGCTACACCTTC. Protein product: CASSYRGPYGYTF.

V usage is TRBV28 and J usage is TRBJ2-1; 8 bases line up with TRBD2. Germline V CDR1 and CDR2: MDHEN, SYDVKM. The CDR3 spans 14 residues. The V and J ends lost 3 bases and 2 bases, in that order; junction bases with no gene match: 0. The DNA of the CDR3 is TGTGCCAGCAGTTTTAGCGGGGCCTACAATGAGCAGTTCTTC. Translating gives CASSFSGAYNEQFF. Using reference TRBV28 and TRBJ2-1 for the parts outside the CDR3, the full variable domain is DVKVTQSSRYLVKRTGEKVFLECVQDMDHENMFWYRQDPGLGLRLIYFSYDVKMKEKGDIPEGYSVSREKKERFSLILESASTNQTSMYLCASSFSGAYNEQFFGPGTRLTVL.

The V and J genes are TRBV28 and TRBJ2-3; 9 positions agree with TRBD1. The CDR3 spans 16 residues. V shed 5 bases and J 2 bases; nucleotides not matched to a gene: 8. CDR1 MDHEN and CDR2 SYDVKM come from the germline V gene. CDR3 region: CASSPRTGAFTDTQYF. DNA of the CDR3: TGTGCCAGCAGTCCCCGGACAGGGGCCTTCACAGATACGCAGTATTTT. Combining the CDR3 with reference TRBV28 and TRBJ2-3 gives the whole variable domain DVKVTQSSRYLVKRTGEKVFLECVQDMDHENMFWYRQDPGLGLRLIYFSYDVKMKEKGDIPEGYSVSREKKERFSLILESASTNQTSMYLCASSPRTGAFTDTQYFGPGTRLTVL.

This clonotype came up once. CDR3 nucleotide sequence: TGTGCCAGCAGCAAGCGGGTAGGGCACCGGGAGACCCAGTACTTC. Protein sequence: CASSKRVGHRETQYF. V usage is TRBV7-2 and J usage is TRBJ2-5; D might be TRBD2 (6 bases). The CDR3 covers 15 residues. Looked up from germline, CDR1 is SGHTA and CDR2 is FQGNSA. Trimming pared 5 bases from V and 5 bases from J, leaving 18 bases between.

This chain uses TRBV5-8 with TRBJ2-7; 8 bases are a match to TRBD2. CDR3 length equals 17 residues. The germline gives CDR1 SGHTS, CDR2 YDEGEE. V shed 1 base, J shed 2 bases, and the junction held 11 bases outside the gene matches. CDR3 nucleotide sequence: TGTGCCAGCAGCTTGCTGAGGTGGGGTAGCGGGACCTACGAGCAGTACTTC. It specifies CASSLLRWGSGTYEQYF.

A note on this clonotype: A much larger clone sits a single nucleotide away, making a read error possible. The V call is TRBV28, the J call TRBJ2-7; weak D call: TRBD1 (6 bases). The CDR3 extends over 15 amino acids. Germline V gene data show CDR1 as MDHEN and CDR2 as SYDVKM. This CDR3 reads CAGSRAGTTEYEQYF. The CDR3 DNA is TGTGCCGGCAGTAGAGCCGGGACAACCGAGTACGAGCAGTACTTC.

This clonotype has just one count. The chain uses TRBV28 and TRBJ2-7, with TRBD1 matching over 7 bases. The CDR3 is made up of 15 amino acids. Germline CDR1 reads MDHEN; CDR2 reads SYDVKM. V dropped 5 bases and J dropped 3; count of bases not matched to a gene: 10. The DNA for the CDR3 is TGTGCCAGCAGTCGACAGGGAAGGGGCTTCTACGAGCAGTACTTC. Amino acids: CASSRQGRGFYEQYF.

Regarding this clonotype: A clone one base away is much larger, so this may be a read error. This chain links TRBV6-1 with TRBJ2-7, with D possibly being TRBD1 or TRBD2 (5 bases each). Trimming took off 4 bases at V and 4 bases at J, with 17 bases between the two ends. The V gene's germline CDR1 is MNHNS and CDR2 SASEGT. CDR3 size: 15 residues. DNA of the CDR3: TGTGCCAGCAGTGCCGTACCCGAGGGGCAGTACGAGCAGTACTTC. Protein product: CASSAVPEGQYEQYF.

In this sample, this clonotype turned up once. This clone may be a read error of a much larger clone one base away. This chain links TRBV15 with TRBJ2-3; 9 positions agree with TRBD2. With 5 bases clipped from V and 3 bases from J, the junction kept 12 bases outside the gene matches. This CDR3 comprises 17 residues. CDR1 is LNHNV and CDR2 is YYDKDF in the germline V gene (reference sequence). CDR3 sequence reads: CATSSHGLARLTDTQYF. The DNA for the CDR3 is TGTGCCACCAGCTCGCATGGACTAGCGAGATTGACAGATACGCAGTATTTT.

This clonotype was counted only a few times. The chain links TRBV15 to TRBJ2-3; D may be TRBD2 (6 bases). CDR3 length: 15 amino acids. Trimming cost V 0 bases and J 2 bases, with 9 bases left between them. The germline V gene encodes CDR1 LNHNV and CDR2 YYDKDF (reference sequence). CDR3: CATSREGGTTDTQYF. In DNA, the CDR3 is TGTGCCACCAGCAGAGAAGGAGGGACCACAGATACGCAGTATTTT.

The DNA for the CDR3 is TGCAGTGCTAGTGTGGACAGGGTATTTTCTGGGGCCAACGTCCTGACTTTC. Its protein product is CSASVDRVFSGANVLTF. The chain employs TRBV20-1 and TRBJ2-6; 8 nucleotides line up with TRBD1. The CDR3 is 17 residues long. The J segment lost 1 base and the V segment lost 3 bases, leaving 8 bases of the junction unmatched. CDR1 and CDR2 from the germline V gene are DFQATT and SNEGSKA (reference sequence).

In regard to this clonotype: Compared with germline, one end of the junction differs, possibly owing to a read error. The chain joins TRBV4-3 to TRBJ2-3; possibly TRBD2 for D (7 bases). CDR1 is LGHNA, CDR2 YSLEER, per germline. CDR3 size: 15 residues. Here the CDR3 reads CVSGSGRGSADTQYF. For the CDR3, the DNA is TGCGTCAGCGGCTCGGGGAGGGGGAGTGCAGATACGCAGTATTTT.